This T cell receptor (beta chain) was documented in a study of T-cell reconstitution after alpha-beta-depleted transplantation in children. This clonotype appeared a few times. Unique molecular identifiers tagged the TCRbeta library. TCRdb processed the PCR reads anew with MiXCR; each CDR3 protein has one entry. Of under 850,000 distinct CDR3 sequences listed, around 13% are singletons. The CDR3 is 15 residues long. V was pared by 7 bases and J by 4 bases, with 5 bases of the junction left unmatched. The source is a girl aged 2-10 years with congenital amegakaryocytic thrombocytopenia, due to receive a stem cell transplant. The specimen was PBMCs, collected before TCRalphabeta/CD19-depleted stem cell transplant. The chain recombines TRBV12-3 or TRBV12-4 with TRBJ2-2; TRBD2 matches at 11 bases. CDR3 residues: CASISGTSGTGELFF. The CDR3, as DNA: TGTGCCAGCATAAGTGGGACTAGCGGCACCGGGGAGCTGTTTTTT.